This TCR beta chain was recorded in a study of CXCR3-negative and CXCR3-positive naive CD8 T cells. The CDR3 has 13 amino acids. Looked up from germline, CDR1 is SGHRS and CDR2 is YFSETQ. The method, 5' RACE with UMI labels, was used to prepare the TRB cDNA libraries. TCRdb reprocessed the 5' RACE reads, keeping one entry per CDR3 protein, no DNA. This table holds 150,000 or so distinct CDR3 sequences. Notes on this clonotype: Its antigen is unknown.

Study findings and constraints: Diversity in memory CD8+ cells fell much lower than the comparably high levels seen in both naive subsets.

The chain combines TRBV5-1 with TRBJ2-7; TCRdb lists TRBD1, though no DNA is available to test this call. Sequencing was done on a sample of naive CXCR3- CD8+ T cells from blood. The subset is: CD45RO-CCR7+CD27+CD95- naive CD8+ T cells lacking CXCR3 (TNR3-). This TCR derives from a human donor in good health. Some clones in this sample may be carry-over from other donors' samples. CDR3 residues: CASSLGAGDEQYF.